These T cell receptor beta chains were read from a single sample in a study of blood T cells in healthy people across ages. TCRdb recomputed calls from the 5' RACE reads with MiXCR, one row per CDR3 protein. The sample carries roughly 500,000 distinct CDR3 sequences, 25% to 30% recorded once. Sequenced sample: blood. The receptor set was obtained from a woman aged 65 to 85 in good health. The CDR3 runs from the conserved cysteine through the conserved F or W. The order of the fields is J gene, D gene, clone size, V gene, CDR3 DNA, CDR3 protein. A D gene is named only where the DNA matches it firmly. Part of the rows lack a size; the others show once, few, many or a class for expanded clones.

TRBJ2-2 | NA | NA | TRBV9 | TGTGCCAGCAGCGTAGGCCCAGTAACCGGGGAGCTGTTTTTT | CASSVGPVTGELFF
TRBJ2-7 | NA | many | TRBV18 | TGTGCCAGCAGTCCGGGCCGGTACGAGCAGTACTTC | CASSPGRYEQYF
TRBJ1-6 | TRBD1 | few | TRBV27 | TGTGCCAGCAGTTTATGGCTGACAGGGGGTAATTCACCCCTCCACTTT | CASSLWLTGGNSPLHF
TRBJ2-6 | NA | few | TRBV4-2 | TGTGCCAGCAGCCAAGCCTCCAGCCGGGGCTCTGGGGCCAACGTCCTGACTTTC | CASSQASSRGSGANVLTF
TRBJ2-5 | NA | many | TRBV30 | TGTGCCTGGAGCCTCCACCCGGGAGAGACCCAGTACTTC | CAWSLHPGETQYF
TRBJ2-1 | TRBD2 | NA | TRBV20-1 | TGCAGTGCTTGGGCCGCTAGCGGGGGCCTCAATGAGCAGTTCTTC | CSAWAASGGLNEQFF
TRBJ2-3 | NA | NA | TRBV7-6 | TGTGCCAGCAGCAAACGGACAGATACAGATACGCAGTATTTT | CASSKRTDTDTQYF
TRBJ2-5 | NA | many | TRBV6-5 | TGTGCCAGCAGTTACGGGGGTCGAGAGACCCAGTACTTC | CASSYGGRETQYF
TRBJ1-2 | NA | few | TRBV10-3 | TGTGCCATCAGTGCCGGCACCCGGGAGGGCTACACCTTC | CAISAGTREGYTF
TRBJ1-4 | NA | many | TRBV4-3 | TGCGCCAGCAGCCAAGATCTGGGGTGGGGTGAAAAACTGTTTTTT | CASSQDLGWGEKLFF
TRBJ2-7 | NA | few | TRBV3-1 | TGTGCCAGCAGCCGGGGACATTTCTACGAGCAGTACTTC | CASSRGHFYEQYF